This TCR beta chain emerged from a study of human versus mouse CDR3 diversity and MHC coevolution (TCRdb year 2017). Study-level background: According to reports, the immunoSEQ assay detects one in 200,000 T cells and minimizes multiplex PCR amplification bias. The human cohort comprised three healthy volunteer blood donors, one aged 30 to 39, one aged 40 to 49 and one aged 60 to 69 at collection. As a reference point for TCR selection on multiple MHC II alleles, the study used human naive CD4 T cell repertoires and compared them against human-TCR-locus transgenic mice that have a single MHC II. Across mouse and human samples, the number of valid reads per sample ranged from about 0.6 x 10^7 to 1.7 x 10^7.

Paper-wide results and their limitations: The largest TCR beta repertoire, around 1.6 million clonotypes, was estimated by iCHAO1 for humans, a finding likely attributable to selection by multiple MHC II molecules. The lowest clonal inequality scores among all compared groups were observed in most of the three human donors. Repertoire diversity was not regarded as directly comparable between humans and mice because human T cells were selected on five to seven MHC II alleles. On average, humans had more CDR3 deletions and insertions than mice, indicating greater exonuclease and TdT activity.

The junction shows trimming of 5 bases on V and 6 bases on J, plus 14 bases between the germline ends. From the cysteine through the phenylalanine, the CDR3 covers 14 amino acids. The retained sequence is limited to the CDR3, 42 bases, with the frame set at the first base. CDR1 and CDR2 (MNHEY, SVGAGI) derive from the germline V gene. The QIAGEN blood and tissue kit was used to extract genomic DNA from sorted cells, and the DNA was quantified on a NanoDrop 1000. Using multiplex PCR of genomic DNA, the immunoSEQ platform deep sequenced and quantified the TCR alpha and beta chains. The study's processing was this. Annotation of the TCR sequences relied on IMGT gene and region definitions. Out-of-frame rearrangements were taken as a proxy for the preselection repertoire and were compared with in-frame clonotypes. The iCHAO1 estimator supplied with the immunoSEQ platform was used to estimate repertoire size. Clonal inequality was measured with a Gini index on in-frame amino acid clonotypes, based on the Lorenz curve. The intersect function of the R package tcR was used to count shared clonotypes, and the Jaccard index was used to score similarity. The R prcomp function was used without normalization to run principal component analysis of V, J and V-J usage frequencies. Held by TCRdb, this immuneACCESS table contains in-frame sequences only and omits some clones. Under half of the omission traces to an unresolved V gene where checked; the cause of the rest is unknown. V and J calls and clone size are as listed in that table; D and trimming were resolved from the DNA. For this sample there are about 80,000 clones; about 94% appear just once. The ten largest account for over 1.3% of the sample.

On this clone itself: No antigen is known for it. The input lacks base qualities; no much larger clone sits a single base away.

Naive CD4 T cells, defined as CD45RO-negative and CD62L-positive, were isolated from PBMCs by fluorescence-activated cell sorting. From each donor, around 50 ml of fresh peripheral blood was taken, and Ficoll density centrifugation was then used to isolate PBMCs. Sorting was performed on a FACSAria III instrument, with purity above 85% for all samples. The sequence derives from a person between 25 and 70 years old in good health. Sequenced: naive CD4+ T cells from blood. The sample's cell subset or site label, in plain terms: CD45RO-negative CD62L-positive naive CD4 T cells. The rearrangement joined TRBV6-5 to TRBJ1-5; a weak D assignment points to TRBD1 (5 bases agree). The CDR3 reads as follows: CASSESGVGQPQHF. The nucleotide sequence is given as TGTGCCAGCAGTGAATCGGGGGTAGGTCAGCCCCAGCATTTT.